This is a list of T cell receptor beta chains from one sample in a study of control samples from healthy donors and cancer patients. Data came from immunoSEQ multiplex PCR; TCRdb stores just in-frame clones and leaves some out. The sample yields around 140,000 clones, roughly 93% seen once. Sequenced material: blood. The receptor set was obtained from a man younger than 35 in good health. The CDR3 runs from the conserved cysteine through the conserved F or W. The D gene is left open where the match is weak. A row's size may be missing; if present it is once, few, many or a size class.

size: -
J: TRBJ2-5
D: -
V: TRBV5-1
DNA: TGCGCCAGCAGCTTCGGCCGGCGAGGAGAGACCCAGTACTTC
CDR3: CASSFGRRGETQYF

size: -
J: TRBJ2-7
D: -
V: TRBV10-3
DNA: TGTGCCATCAAGGCCGGGACATCCCCCGGGTACGAGCAGTACTTC
CDR3: CAIKAGTSPGYEQYF

size: once
J: TRBJ2-7
D: TRBD1
V: TRBV5-1
DNA: TGCGCCAGCAGCAATGGACAGGCCTACGAGCAGTACTTC
CDR3: CASSNGQAYEQYF

size: -
J: TRBJ1-1
D: -
V: TRBV7-8
DNA: TGTGCCAGCAGTTACGGCCCTGAAGCTTTCTTT
CDR3: CASSYGPEAFF

size: -
J: TRBJ1-2
D: -
V: TRBV5-1
DNA: TGCGCCAGCAGCTTGAGCCGGGACGGGAACTATGGCTACACCTTC
CDR3: CASSLSRDGNYGYTF

size: -
J: TRBJ2-5
D: -
V: TRBV20-1
DNA: TGCAGTGCTCTCTCCCAGACCCAGTACTTC
CDR3: CSALSQTQYF

size: -
J: TRBJ2-5
D: -
V: TRBV6-2/TRBV6-3
DNA: TGTGCCAGCAGTCTTCAGGAGGGGGCAGGGGAGACCCAGTACTTC
CDR3: CASSLQEGAGETQYF

size: -
J: TRBJ2-1
D: -
V: TRBV18
DNA: TGTGCCAGCTCACCAATCCTAGTTGGTGAGCAGTTCTTC
CDR3: CASSPILVGEQFF

size: -
J: TRBJ1-2
D: -
V: TRBV28
DNA: TGTGCCAGCAGTTTACAACACATAGGTCATGGCTACACCTTC
CDR3: CASSLQHIGHGYTF

size: -
J: TRBJ1-5
D: -
V: TRBV27
DNA: TGTGCCAGCAGTTTCCGGGAAAATCAGCCCCAGCATTTT
CDR3: CASSFRENQPQHF

size: -
J: TRBJ1-1
D: -
V: TRBV28
DNA: TGTGGCTCGACGGCAGGGCTCATTCGGGACACTGAAGCTTTCTTT
CDR3: CGSTAGLIRDTEAFF

size: many
J: TRBJ2-3
D: -
V: TRBV11-2
DNA: TGTGCCAGCAGCTTAGGGGCCCAGGCCTCTCGTCCAGATACGCAGTATTTT
CDR3: CASSLGAQASRPDTQYF

size: -
J: TRBJ1-1
D: -
V: TRBV16
DNA: TGTGCCAGCAGCCCCCTTTTCCCTGAAGCTTTCTTT
CDR3: CASSPLFPEAFF

size: -
J: TRBJ2-7
D: TRBD2
V: TRBV9
DNA: TGTGCCAGCAGCAAGGGACTACCTTCCTACGAGCAGTACTTC
CDR3: CASSKGLPSYEQYF

size: -
J: TRBJ1-1
D: -
V: TRBV9
DNA: TGTGCCAGCAGCGTAGGAATTGGGGGCAAAACTGAAGCTTTCTTT
CDR3: CASSVGIGGKTEAFF

size: -
J: TRBJ2-7
D: TRBD1
V: TRBV11-3
DNA: TGTGCCAGCAGCTTAGGGGGACAGGGGACCTACGAGCAGTACTTC
CDR3: CASSLGGQGTYEQYF

size: -
J: TRBJ1-5
D: -
V: TRBV7-6
DNA: TGTGCCAGCAGCCCGGGAGAGAGGGTTAGCAATCAGCCCCAGCATTTT
CDR3: CASSPGERVSNQPQHF

size: -
J: TRBJ2-5
D: -
V: TRBV27
DNA: TGTGCCAGCAGTTTACTGGGTAGTAAAGAGACCCAGTACTTC
CDR3: CASSLLGSKETQYF

size: -
J: TRBJ2-7
D: -
V: TRBV28
DNA: TGTGCCAGCATTGAGAATGGGCCCCAAGAGGAGCAGTACTTC
CDR3: CASIENGPQEEQYF

size: once
J: TRBJ2-3
D: -
V: TRBV20-1
DNA: TGCAGTGCTAGAGAGGGAAGAACGCAGTATTTT
CDR3: CSAREGRTQYF

size: -
J: TRBJ2-7
D: -
V: TRBV4-1
DNA: TGCGCCAGCAGCCAAGAAGTACGCTGGGAGCAGTACTTC
CDR3: CASSQEVRWEQYF

size: -
J: TRBJ2-2
D: TRBD2
V: TRBV27
DNA: TGTGCCAGCAGTTTCGGGGGGTCCCCCGGGGAGCTGTTTTTT
CDR3: CASSFGGSPGELFF

size: -
J: TRBJ1-6
D: -
V: TRBV18
DNA: TGTGCCAGCTCACCTCTGAAGAGCTCCTATAATTCACCCCTCCACTTT
CDR3: CASSPLKSSYNSPLHF

size: -
J: TRBJ2-2
D: TRBD2
V: TRBV10-3
DNA: TGTGCGGTTCTGGCGGGAGTCAGGAACACCGGGGAGCTGTTTTTT
CDR3: CAVLAGVRNTGELFF

size: -
J: TRBJ1-1
D: -
V: TRBV15
DNA: TGTGCCACCAGCAGAGATGTTGCGGTCTTAAACACTGAAGCTTTCTTT
CDR3: CATSRDVAVLNTEAFF

size: -
J: TRBJ1-6
D: -
V: TRBV7-2
DNA: TGTGCCAGCAGAGTAGGTGGGGGGCTCCTTAATTCACCCCTCCACTTT
CDR3: CASRVGGGLLNSPLHF

size: -
J: TRBJ2-7
D: -
V: TRBV5-8
DNA: TGTGCCAGCAGCTTTCCGGTAGGGGGCGAGCAGTACTTC
CDR3: CASSFPVGGEQYF

size: once
J: TRBJ1-6
D: -
V: TRBV7-8
DNA: TGTGCCAGCAGCTTCGGGGGAGATGTGTCCCTCCACTTT
CDR3: CASSFGGDVSLHF

size: -
J: TRBJ2-5
D: TRBD1
V: TRBV19
DNA: TGTGCCAGTAGTCTTAGACAGGGAAAGGGGGAGACCCAGTACTTC
CDR3: CASSLRQGKGETQYF

size: -
J: TRBJ1-2
D: -
V: TRBV29-1
DNA: TGCAGCGTTGAAGACAGGGGAGCTAACTATGGCTACACCTTC
CDR3: CSVEDRGANYGYTF

size: once
J: TRBJ1-5
D: TRBD1
V: TRBV29-1
DNA: TGCAGCGTTCAGGGACAGAATCAGCCCCAGCATTTT
CDR3: CSVQGQNQPQHF

size: -
J: TRBJ1-6
D: TRBD1
V: TRBV9
DNA: TGTGCCAGCAGCGCCGGTACAGGGGCAGCTTCACCCCTCCACTTT
CDR3: CASSAGTGAASPLHF

size: -
J: TRBJ1-1
D: -
V: TRBV7-9
DNA: TGTGCCAGCAGCTTATTCGAAAAACGGGACACTGAAGCTTTCTTT
CDR3: CASSLFEKRDTEAFF